A selection of T cell receptor beta chains follows, all from one sample in a study of cytomegalovirus exposure and HLA in healthy donors. Here immunoSEQ multiplex PCR was the method, and the copy in TCRdb shows in-frame clones only, minus some. Counted here are some 200,000 clones, roughly 80% occurring once; the ten biggest clones make up 3.8%. The sequenced sample consisted of PBMCs. Receptors originate from a man aged 45-60 years in good health and CMV-seronegative. Each CDR3 is given with its conserved first and last residue. Fields, in order: J gene, clone size, V gene, D gene, CDR3 DNA, CDR3 protein. A D gene is named only where the DNA matches it firmly. Rows give clone size only sometimes, using once, few, many, or a class for an expanded clone.

>TRBJ2-3|.|TRBV11-2|.
TGTGCCAGCAGCCCCGACTCACCCAGCACAGATACGCAGTATTTT
CASSPDSPSTDTQYF
>TRBJ1-6|.|TRBV6-1|.
TGTGCCACCAACCCACAGGGCGGATACAATTCACCCCTCCACTTT
CATNPQGGYNSPLHF
>TRBJ2-1|.|TRBV28|.
TGTGCCAGCAGTTTGGTGAGAGGCAATGAGCAGTTCTTC
CASSLVRGNEQFF
>TRBJ2-7|.|TRBV7-8|.
TGTGCCAGCAGCTTATCTCAGGGCAATATTTACGAGCAGTACTTC
CASSLSQGNIYEQYF
>TRBJ2-5|.|TRBV7-2|TRBD2
TGTGCCAGCAGAAACCTAGCGGGGGGGCGGGTGACCCAGTACTTC
CASRNLAGGRVTQYF
>TRBJ2-2|.|TRBV7-8|TRBD1
TGTGCCAGCAGCCCCTTTACGTTACTTAGGACAGGACAGAACACCGGGGAGCTGTTTTTT
CASSPFTLLRTGQNTGELFF
>TRBJ2-7|.|TRBV7-2|TRBD1
TGTGCCAGCAGCTTGGGACAGGGCCCCCACGAGCAGTACTTC
CASSLGQGPHEQYF
>TRBJ2-2|.|TRBV7-2|.
TGTGCCAGCAGCCAGACAGCCACCGGGGAGCTGTTTTTT
CASSQTATGELFF
>TRBJ2-1|.|TRBV4-1|.
TGCGCCAGCAGCCAAGACAGGTCCTACAATGAGCAGTTCTTC
CASSQDRSYNEQFF
>TRBJ2-7|.|TRBV7-9|TRBD1
TGTGCCAGCAGCGATCCGATGGACAGGAGCTCCTACGAGCAGTACTTC
CASSDPMDRSSYEQYF
>TRBJ2-7|.|TRBV19|TRBD1
TGTGCCAGTAGTCCCCGGGACAGGGGGCGTGAGCAGTGCTTC
CASSPRDRGREQCF
>TRBJ2-1|.|TRBV2|TRBD1
TGTGCCAGCAGTGCGGGACAGGGTCCCCTCAATGAGCAGTTCTTC
CASSAGQGPLNEQFF
>TRBJ2-5|.|TRBV7-2|.
TGTGCCAGCAGCTTAGGCCGCGTTCTAGAGACCCAGTACTTC
CASSLGRVLETQYF
>TRBJ1-2|few|TRBV5-6|.
TGTGCCAGCAGCTTGGACAGGCATGGCTACACCTTC
CASSLDRHGYTF
>TRBJ2-5|few|TRBV15|TRBD2
TGTGCCACGACTAGCGGTAACCAAGAGACCCAGTACTTC
CATTSGNQETQYF
>TRBJ1-1|.|TRBV2|.
TGTGGAGGGGGATCGAACACTGAAGCTTTCTTT
CGGGSNTEAFF
>TRBJ1-1|.|TRBV7-8|TRBD1
TGTGCCAGCAGCTCCTTGACGGGACAGGTGAACACTGAAGCTTTCTTT
CASSSLTGQVNTEAFF
>TRBJ1-1|once|TRBV2|TRBD1
TGTGCCAGTGACAGGGCGGACACTGAAGCTTTCTTT
CASDRADTEAFF
>TRBJ1-1|.|TRBV5-1|TRBD1
TGCGCCAGCAGCTCGGACAGGGGGCGCTTAGCCCCTGAAGCTTTCTTT
CASSSDRGRLAPEAFF
>TRBJ2-1|.|TRBV29-1|.
TGCAGCGTTGAGAGGATGGACAACTATGAGCAGTTCTTC
CSVERMDNYEQFF
>TRBJ1-6|.|TRBV5-6|TRBD1
TGTGCCAGCAGCTCCGGGACAGGGACCAATTCACCCCTCCACTTT
CASSSGTGTNSPLHF
>TRBJ2-1|once|TRBV12-5|TRBD1
TGTGCTAGTGGAACGGGACAGGGTTCCTACAATGAGCAGTTCTTC
CASGTGQGSYNEQFF
>TRBJ2-3|.|TRBV7-2|.
TGTGCCAGCAGCTTGGGGGCCACAGATACGCAGTATTTT
CASSLGATDTQYF
>TRBJ1-1|.|TRBV6-1|.
TGTGCCAGCAGTGAAAGGGGTAGGTACACTGAAGCTTTCTTT
CASSERGRYTEAFF
>TRBJ1-4|.|TRBV7-2|TRBD1
TGTGCCAGCAGCTTGGACAGGGGGAGTGAAAAACTGTTTTTT
CASSLDRGSEKLFF
>TRBJ1-6|.|TRBV9|TRBD1
TGTGCCAGCAGCGTAGTCGACAGGGGAGCTTCACCCCTCCACTTT
CASSVVDRGASPLHF
>TRBJ2-3|few|TRBV6-5|.
TGTGCCAGCAGTTACTCGGTGGCGGGGAGTGGATCGCAGTATTTT
CASSYSVAGSGSQYF
>TRBJ1-2|.|TRBV4-1|TRBD1
TGCGCCAGCAGCCTCCTGGACAGGGGCTATGGCTACACCTTC
CASSLLDRGYGYTF
>TRBJ1-4|few|TRBV5-1|.
TGCGCCAGCAGCTTGGGACAGTTTTTTTTGGCTAATGAAAAACTGTTTTTT
CASSLGQFFLANEKLFF
>TRBJ1-6|.|TRBV2|TRBD1
TGTGCCAGCAGGGGGACAGTTACGCTTTCACCCCTCCACTTT
CASRGTVTLSPLHF
>TRBJ1-5|.|TRBV7-2|TRBD1
TGTGCCAGCAGCGGCCGGGCCACAGGGACAGGGACAGGACAGCCCCAGCATTTT
CASSGRATGTGTGQPQHF
>TRBJ2-3|.|TRBV30|.
TGTGCCTGGAGTGTACTTCTGAGTACGCAGTATTTT
CAWSVLLSTQYF
>TRBJ1-4|.|TRBV6-6|.
TGTGCCAGCAGCCGTACAGGGAGTACTAATGAAAAACTGTTTTTT
CASSRTGSTNEKLFF
>TRBJ2-3|.|TRBV30|.
TGTGCCTGGAGCGTGTCTGGGCTGAGCACAGATACGCAGTATTTT
CAWSVSGLSTDTQYF
>TRBJ2-7|.|TRBV7-2|TRBD1
TGTGCCAGCAGCCTAACGGGACAGGCCCTCGTGCTGGGCGAGCAGTACTTC
CASSLTGQALVLGEQYF
>TRBJ1-1|.|TRBV19|TRBD1
TGTGCCAGTACAATACAGGGGCCGCTGAACACTGAAGCTTTCTTT
CASTIQGPLNTEAFF
>TRBJ1-6|once|TRBV19|TRBD1
TGTGCCAGTAGCCTGGGGACAGGGGCTTCACCCCTCCACTTT
CASSLGTGASPLHF
>TRBJ2-3|.|TRBV7-2|.
TGTGCCAGCAGCTTAGAGGTATTCGGTGGGAGTTTGAATACGCAGTATTTT
CASSLEVFGGSLNTQYF
>TRBJ1-2|.|TRBV7-2|TRBD1
TGTGCCAGCAGCTTAGACAGGGGGTATGGCTACACCTTC
CASSLDRGYGYTF
>TRBJ2-3|few|TRBV7-8|TRBD1
TGTGCCAGCAGCTTAGCCAGGGGGACAGATACGCAGTATTTT
CASSLARGTDTQYF
>TRBJ2-2|few|TRBV2|.
TGTGCCAGCAGTGAAACCCTACTACAATCGCTGAACACCGGGGAGCTGTTTTTT
CASSETLLQSLNTGELFF
>TRBJ2-7|.|TRBV5-6|.
TGTGCCAGCAGCTACCGGGGGAGCTCCTACGAGCAGTACTTC
CASSYRGSSYEQYF
>TRBJ2-5|once|TRBV27|TRBD1
TGTGCCAGCAGTCCTCGGGACAGAGAGACCCAGTACTTC
CASSPRDRETQYF
>TRBJ2-1|.|TRBV5-8|TRBD2
TGTGCCAGCAGCCCAATGGGAGGGGCGCGAGTGAATGAGCAGTTCTTC
CASSPMGGARVNEQFF
>TRBJ2-5|once|TRBV7-6|.
TGTGCCAGCAGCTTAGGGGACTTCCAAGAGACCCAGTACTTC
CASSLGDFQETQYF
>TRBJ2-5|.|TRBV6-5|.
TGTGCCAGCAGTTACCCAGGGGGGCCAGAAGAGACCCAGTACTTC
CASSYPGGPEETQYF
>TRBJ1-1|.|TRBV2|.
TGTGCCAGCAGCGCAGAGAACACTGAAGCTTTCTTT
CASSAENTEAFF
>TRBJ2-5|.|TRBV5-1|.
TGCGCCAGCAGCTTGGGTGGGTTCGGGGAGACCCAGTACTTC
CASSLGGFGETQYF
>TRBJ1-4|.|TRBV30|.
TGTGCCTGGGGCTCAGGCCGGAGGGAAAAACTGTTTTTT
CAWGSGRREKLFF
>TRBJ1-1|.|TRBV7-9|.
TGTGCCAGCAGCTTATCCTTCACTGAAGCTTTCTTT
CASSLSFTEAFF
>TRBJ2-3|.|TRBV27|TRBD2
TGTGCCAGCAGTTCGACTAGCGGGGGCCGTAGCACAGATACGCAGTATTTT
CASSSTSGGRSTDTQYF
>TRBJ1-1|.|TRBV7-9|.
TGTGCCAGCAGCTTACCAGGCACTGAAGCTTTCTTT
CASSLPGTEAFF
>TRBJ1-1|few|TRBV5-6|.
TGTGCCAGCAGCTTAACAGGGTCGGCGACTGAAGCTTTCTTT
CASSLTGSATEAFF